One and the same sample provided the 3 T cell receptor beta chains below, sequenced in a study of blood T cells in healthy people across ages. The use of a sample-barcoded 5' primer and a J-beta primer mix characterized a second PCR of about 6 to 11 cycles. TCRdb reanalysed the 5' RACE reads using MiXCR and keeps one entry per CDR3 protein. The sample has under 1,100,000 distinct CDR3 sequences; almost 25% are singletons. The same sample was also used in a study of T cells of mothers and their children.

Material for sequencing was blood. The receptor set was obtained from a girl aged 2-15 years in good health.

The CDR3 DNA reads TGTGCCAGCAGCTTATACAACCAGGGCCCTTACAATGAGCAGTTCTTC. Translation: CASSLYNQGPYNEQFF. This chain joins TRBV7-2 and TRBJ2-1; TRBD1 is a possible D gene (5 bases). The germline V gene encodes CDR1 SGHTA and CDR2 FQGNSA. The CDR3 runs to 16 residues. The V end lost 2 bases, the J end lost 4 bases, and 15 bases lay between the germline ends. Drawing the rest from reference TRBV7-2 and TRBJ2-1, the complete variable domain is GAGVSQSPSNKVTEKGKDVELRCDPISGHTALYWYRQSLGQGLEFLIYFQGNSAPDKSGLPSDRFSAERTGGSVSTLTIQRTQQEDSAVYLCASSLYNQGPYNEQFFGPGTRLTVL.

This chain connects TRBV5-1 to TRBJ2-3, with D tentatively TRBD2 (6 bases). The CDR3 contains 15 residues. The V and J ends lost 1 base and 0 bases respectively, with 9 bases between them. Germline CDR1 and CDR2: SGHRS and YFSETQ. CDR3 coding DNA: TGCGCCAGCAGCTTGCGGGACTCTAGCACAGATACGCAGTATTTT. Translation gives CASSLRDSSTDTQYF.

This chain joins TRBV6-4 and TRBJ2-2; D might be TRBD1 (6 bases). Trimming took off 8 bases at V and 3 bases at J, with 10 bases between the two ends. CDR1 is MRHNA, CDR2 SNTAGT, per germline. CDR3 length: 13 amino acids. The CDR3 loop is CASSNRDTGELFF. The DNA for the CDR3 is TGTGCCAGCTCCAACAGGGACACCGGGGAGCTGTTTTTT.